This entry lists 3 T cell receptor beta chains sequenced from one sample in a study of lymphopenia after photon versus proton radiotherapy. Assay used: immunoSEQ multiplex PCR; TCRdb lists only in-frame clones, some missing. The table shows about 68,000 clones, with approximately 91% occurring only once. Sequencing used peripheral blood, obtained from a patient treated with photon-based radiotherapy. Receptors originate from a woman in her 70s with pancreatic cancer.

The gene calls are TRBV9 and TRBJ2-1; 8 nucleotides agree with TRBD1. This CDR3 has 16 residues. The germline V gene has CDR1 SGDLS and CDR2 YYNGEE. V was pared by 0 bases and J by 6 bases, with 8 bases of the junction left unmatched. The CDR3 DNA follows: TGTGCCAGCAGCGTAGCCCTTCAGGGGGCCCTCAATGAGCAGTTCTTC. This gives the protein CASSVALQGALNEQFF.

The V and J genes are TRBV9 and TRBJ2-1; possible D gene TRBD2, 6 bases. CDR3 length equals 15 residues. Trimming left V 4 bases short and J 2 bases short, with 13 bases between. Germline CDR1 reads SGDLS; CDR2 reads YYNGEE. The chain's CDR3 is CASSRIAATYNEQFF. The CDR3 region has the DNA TGTGCCAGCAGCAGAATAGCGGCTACCTACAATGAGCAGTTCTTC.

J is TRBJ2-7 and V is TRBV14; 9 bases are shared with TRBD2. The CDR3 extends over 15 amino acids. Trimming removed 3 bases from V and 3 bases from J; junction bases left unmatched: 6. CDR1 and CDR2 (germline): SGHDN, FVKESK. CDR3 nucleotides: TGTGCCAGCAGCCACGGAAGCGGGAGGCACTACGAGCAGTACTTC. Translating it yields CASSHGSGRHYEQYF.